This is a list of T cell receptor beta chains from one sample in a study of identical twins. Using its own MiXCR run on the 5' RACE reads, TCRdb lists one record per CDR3 protein. Of some 1,600,000 distinct CDR3 sequences detected, about 32% appear once; the ten largest clones hold 0.27%. The sequenced sample consisted of cord blood. Receptor source: a newborn girl in good health. The CDR3 runs from the conserved cysteine through the conserved F or W. Each record gives: V gene, J gene, D gene, clone size, CDR3 protein, CDR3 DNA. The D gene is left open where the match is weak. Size tells how often a clone was seen (once, few, many) or the class of an expanded clone, and some rows leave it out.

TRBV4-2,TRBJ1-2,NA,many,CASSQEMWQSYGYTF,TGTGCCAGCAGCCAAGAAATGTGGCAGTCCTATGGCTACACCTTC
TRBV20-1,TRBJ1-5,NA,few,CSARIGARRGNQPQHF,TGCAGTGCTAGGATTGGGGCCCGACGGGGCAATCAGCCCCAGCATTTT
TRBV27,TRBJ1-5,NA,few,CASRPTMVNQPQHF,TGTGCCAGCAGACCTACAATGGTTAATCAGCCCCAGCATTTT
TRBV24-1,TRBJ2-5,TRBD1,NA,CATSANSQGTQETQYF,TGTGCCACCAGTGCCAACTCACAGGGGACCCAAGAGACCCAGTACTTC
TRBV10-3,TRBJ2-7,NA,many,CAISEDFYEQYF,TGTGCCATCAGTGAGGATTTCTACGAGCAGTACTTC
TRBV7-2,TRBJ2-3,TRBD2,NA,CASSFTSVAGTDTRYF,TGTGCCAGCAGCTTTACTAGCGTCGCTGGCACAGATACGCGGTATTTT
TRBV7-6,TRBJ2-3,TRBD2,few,CASSRLAAYTDTQYF,TGTGCCAGCAGCCGCCTAGCGGCCTACACAGATACGCAGTATTTT
TRBV3-1,TRBJ2-5,TRBD1,many,CASSQGTGKVTQYF,TGTGCCAGCAGCCAAGGGACAGGGAAAGTGACCCAGTACTTC
TRBV28,TRBJ2-3,NA,NA,CASSFAGPSTDTQYF,TGTGCCAGCAGTTTTGCAGGGCCAAGCACAGATACGCAGTATTTT
TRBV29-1,TRBJ2-5,NA,NA,CSVFGREETQYF,TGCAGCGTCTTTGGAAGGGAAGAGACCCAGTACTTC
TRBV20-1,TRBJ1-5,NA,few,CSARDRRGYQPQHF,TGCAGTGCTAGAGATCGCAGGGGATATCAGCCCCAGCATTTT
TRBV3-1,TRBJ2-7,TRBD2,NA,CASSQDDRLAGNEQYF,TGTGCCAGCAGCCAAGATGATAGGCTAGCGGGGAACGAGCAGTACTTC
TRBV12-3/TRBV12-4,TRBJ1-2,TRBD1,NA,CASSSDDRACTF,TGTGCCAGCAGTTCAGATGACAGGGCGTGCACCTTC
TRBV5-1,TRBJ1-1,TRBD1,NA,CASSLLGQGVEAFF,TGCGCCAGCAGCTTGTTGGGACAGGGGGTTGAAGCTTTCTTT
TRBV10-1,TRBJ2-7,TRBD1,few,CASSEGTVSSYEQYF,TGCGCCAGCAGTGAGGGGACAGTGAGCTCCTACGAGCAGTACTTC
TRBV20-1,TRBJ2-2,TRBD2,NA,CSAPRREGGELFF,TGCAGTGCTCCACGAAGGGAGGGCGGGGAGCTGTTTTTT
TRBV15,TRBJ2-1,NA,few,CATSRDMASAYNEQFF,TGTGCCACCAGCAGAGATATGGCTAGCGCCTACAATGAGCAGTTCTTC
TRBV6-1,TRBJ2-7,NA,NA,CASGRQEFYEQYF,TGTGCCAGCGGAAGACAGGAGTTCTACGAGCAGTACTTC
TRBV3-1,TRBJ2-1,NA,few,CASSKPGSLYNEQFF,TGTGCCAGCAGCAAGCCCGGCAGCCTCTACAATGAGCAGTTCTTC
TRBV5-1,TRBJ1-3,NA,NA,CASSLVSGKNTIYF,TGCGCCAGCAGCTTGGTGTCAGGGAAGAACACCATATATTTT
TRBV5-1,TRBJ2-3,NA,few,CASSASSTDTQYF,TGCGCCAGCAGCGCCTCTAGCACAGATACGCAGTATTTT
TRBV20-1,TRBJ2-1,TRBD2,few,CSAQRLGLTYNEQFF,TGCAGTGCCCAGAGGTTGGGACTAACCTACAATGAGCAGTTCTTC
TRBV7-9,TRBJ1-2,TRBD1,few,CASSLALQGSDYGYTF,TGTGCCAGCAGCTTAGCCTTACAGGGGTCGGACTATGGCTACACCTTC
TRBV10-3,TRBJ1-6,NA,few,CAIMRGLEPPLHF,TGTGCCATCATGCGGGGTCTAGAGCCACCCCTCCACTTT
TRBV5-1,TRBJ2-7,NA,few,CASSPVHSLGRYEQYF,TGCGCCAGCAGCCCAGTTCACAGTCTGGGGCGCTACGAGCAGTACTTC
TRBV10-1,TRBJ2-7,TRBD2,NA,CASYPGLAFSHEQYF,TGCGCCAGCTACCCCGGACTAGCTTTTTCCCACGAGCAGTACTTC
TRBV4-2,TRBJ2-5,TRBD2,few,CASSQELAVQETQYF,TGTGCCAGCAGCCAGGAACTAGCGGTCCAAGAGACCCAGTACTTC
TRBV2,TRBJ1-1,NA,once,CASSDRGATEAFF,TGTGCCAGCAGTGACAGGGGCGCGACTGAAGCTTTCTTT
TRBV11-2,TRBJ1-1,TRBD1,NA,CASSPWTGPNTEAFF,TGTGCCAGCAGCCCCTGGACAGGGCCGAACACTGAAGCTTTCTTT
TRBV5-1,TRBJ1-1,NA,NA,CASSVDTRAMNTGAFF,TGCGCCAGCAGCGTGGACACAAGAGCGATGAACACTGGAGCTTTCTTT
TRBV2,TRBJ2-5,NA,few,CASSDMGHGEQYF,TGTGCCAGCAGCGACATGGGACACGGTGAGCAGTACTTC
TRBV20-1,TRBJ1-4,TRBD1,few,CSVDRDRDEKLFF,TGCAGTGTCGACCGGGACAGGGATGAAAAACTGTTTTTT
TRBV4-1,TRBJ1-4,NA,few,CASSPRQITNEKLFF,TGCGCCAGCAGCCCTAGACAGATTACTAATGAAAAACTGTTTTTT
TRBV12-3/TRBV12-4,TRBJ2-6,NA,NA,CASRLEFPSGANVLTF,TGTGCCAGCAGATTAGAATTTCCCTCTGGGGCCAACGTCCTGACTTTC
TRBV30,TRBJ1-2,NA,few,CAWNRDAHGYTF,TGTGCCTGGAACCGGGACGCTCATGGCTACACCTTC
TRBV4-1,TRBJ2-4,NA,few,CASSPRTVLAKNIQYF,TGCGCCAGCAGCCCACGGACAGTTCTAGCCAAAAACATTCAGTACTTC
TRBV20-1,TRBJ1-5,TRBD1,NA,CSVRAGTGGGQPQHF,TGCAGTGTCAGAGCCGGGACAGGGGGAGGACAGCCCCAGCATTTT
TRBV10-3,TRBJ1-2,TRBD1,few,CAISGRAGGALNYGYTF,TGTGCCATCAGTGGAAGGGCAGGGGGCGCCCTTAACTATGGCTACACCTTC
TRBV7-9,TRBJ2-3,NA,NA,CASMPGETDTQYF,TGTGCCAGCATGCCAGGGGAGACAGATACGCAGTATTTT
TRBV13,TRBJ1-6,NA,NA,CASSFGTLLRQSPLHF,TGTGCCAGCAGCTTCGGGACCCTCTTACGACAGTCACCCCTCCACTTT
TRBV12-3/TRBV12-4,TRBJ2-3,NA,few,CASSFGLGGATDTQYF,TGTGCCAGCAGTTTCGGGTTAGGGGGAGCCACAGATACGCAGTATTTT
TRBV20-1,TRBJ2-7,NA,once,CSAISGGKLLHEQYF,TGCAGTGCCATCTCTGGGGGAAAACTACTCCACGAGCAGTACTTC
TRBV6-5,TRBJ2-3,TRBD1,NA,CASSYLDRGTDTQYF,TGTGCCAGCAGTTACTTAGACAGGGGCACAGATACGCAGTATTTT
TRBV5-1,TRBJ2-7,TRBD1,NA,CASRGQGSPYEQYF,TGCGCCAGCCGGGGACAGGGAAGCCCATACGAGCAGTACTTC
TRBV3-1,TRBJ1-2,NA,few,CASSQDIGQSHWRGYTF,TGTGCCAGCAGCCAAGATATTGGACAGAGCCATTGGAGGGGCTACACCTTC
TRBV4-2,TRBJ2-3,NA,few,CASSLLTPLAPDTQYF,TGTGCCAGCTCCCTGTTGACCCCCCTAGCTCCAGATACGCAGTATTTT
TRBV18,TRBJ2-1,TRBD2,NA,CASSPLPRLAEANEQFF,TGTGCCAGCTCACCTCTGCCTAGGCTAGCGGAGGCTAATGAGCAGTTCTTC
TRBV3-1,TRBJ2-7,NA,once,CASSQRGANAYEQYF,TGTGCCAGCAGCCAACGGGGGGCGAACGCCTACGAGCAGTACTTC
TRBV20-1,TRBJ2-5,NA,few,CSARAAGTTNEQYF,TGCAGTGCTAGAGCCGCGGGAACTACCAATGAGCAGTACTTC
TRBV29-1,TRBJ2-1,NA,many,CSVRAGSNEQFF,TGCAGCGTTAGAGCGGGCAGCAATGAGCAGTTCTTC
TRBV7-2,TRBJ2-7,NA,few,CASSGTPRPYEQYF,TGTGCCAGCAGCGGTACACCGAGGCCCTACGAGCAGTACTTC